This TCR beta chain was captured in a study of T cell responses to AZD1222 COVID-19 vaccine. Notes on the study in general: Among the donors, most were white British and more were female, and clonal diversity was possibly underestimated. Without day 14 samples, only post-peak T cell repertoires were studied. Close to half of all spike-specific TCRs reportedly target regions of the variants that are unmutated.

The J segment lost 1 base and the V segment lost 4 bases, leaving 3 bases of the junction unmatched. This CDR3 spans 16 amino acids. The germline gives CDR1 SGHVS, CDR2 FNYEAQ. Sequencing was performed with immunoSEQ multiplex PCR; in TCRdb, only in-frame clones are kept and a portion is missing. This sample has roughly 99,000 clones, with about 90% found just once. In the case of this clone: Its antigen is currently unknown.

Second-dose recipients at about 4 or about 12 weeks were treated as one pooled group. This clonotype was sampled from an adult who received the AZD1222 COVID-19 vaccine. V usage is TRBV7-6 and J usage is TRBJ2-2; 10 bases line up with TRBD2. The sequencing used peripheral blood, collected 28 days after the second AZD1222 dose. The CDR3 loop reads CASSSRTSGNTGELFF. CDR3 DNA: TGTGCCAGCAGCTCCCGGACTAGCGGGAACACCGGGGAGCTGTTTTTT.